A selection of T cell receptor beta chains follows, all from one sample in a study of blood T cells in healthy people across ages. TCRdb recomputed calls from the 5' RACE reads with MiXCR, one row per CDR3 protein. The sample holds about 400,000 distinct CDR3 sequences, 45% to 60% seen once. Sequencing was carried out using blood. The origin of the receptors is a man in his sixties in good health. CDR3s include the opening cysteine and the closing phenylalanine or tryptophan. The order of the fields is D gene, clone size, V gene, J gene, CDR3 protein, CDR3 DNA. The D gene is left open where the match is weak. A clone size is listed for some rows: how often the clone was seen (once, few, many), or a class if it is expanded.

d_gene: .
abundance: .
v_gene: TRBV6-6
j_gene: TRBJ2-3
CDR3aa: CASSYSRGTDTQYF
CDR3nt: TGTGCCAGCAGTTATTCCAGGGGCACAGATACGCAGTATTTT

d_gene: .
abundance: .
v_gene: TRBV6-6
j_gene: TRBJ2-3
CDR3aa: CASRAPPPSTDTQYF
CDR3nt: TGTGCCAGCAGAGCCCCACCACCTAGCACAGATACGCAGTATTTT

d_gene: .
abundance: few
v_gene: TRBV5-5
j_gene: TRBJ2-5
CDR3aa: CASSLVPQVGQETQYF
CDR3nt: TGTGCCAGCAGCTTGGTCCCTCAGGTCGGGCAAGAGACCCAGTACTTC

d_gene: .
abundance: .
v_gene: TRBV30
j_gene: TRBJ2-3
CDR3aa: CAWSGVDTQYF
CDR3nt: TGTGCCTGGAGTGGGGTAGATACGCAGTATTTT

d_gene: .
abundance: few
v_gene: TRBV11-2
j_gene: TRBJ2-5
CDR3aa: CASSLGGAVGETQYF
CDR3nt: TGTGCCAGCAGCTTAGGGGGGGCGGTTGGGGAGACCCAGTACTTC

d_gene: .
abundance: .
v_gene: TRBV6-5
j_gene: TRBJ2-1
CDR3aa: CASSRPNIESSEQFF
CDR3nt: TGTGCCAGCAGTCGGCCCAACATTGAGTCAAGTGAGCAGTTCTTC

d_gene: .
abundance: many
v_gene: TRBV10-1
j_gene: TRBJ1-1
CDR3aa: CASSRDGDTEAFF
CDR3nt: TGCGCCAGCAGCAGGGATGGGGACACTGAAGCTTTCTTT

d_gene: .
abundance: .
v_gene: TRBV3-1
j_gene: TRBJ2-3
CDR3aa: CASNHRASDTQYF
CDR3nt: TGTGCCAGCAACCACAGGGCCTCAGATACGCAGTATTTT

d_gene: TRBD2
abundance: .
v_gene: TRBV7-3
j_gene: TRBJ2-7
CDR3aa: CASSPGTSQEQYF
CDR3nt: TGTGCCAGCAGCCCCGGGACTAGCCAGGAGCAGTACTTC

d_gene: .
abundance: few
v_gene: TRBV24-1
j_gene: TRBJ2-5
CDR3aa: CATSDPRPPGTQYF
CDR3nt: TGTGCCACCAGTGATCCCCGGCCGCCAGGGACCCAGTACTTC

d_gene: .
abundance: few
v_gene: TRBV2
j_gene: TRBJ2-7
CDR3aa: CASSARPVDEQYF
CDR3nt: TGTGCCAGCAGTGCTCGACCAGTCGACGAGCAGTACTTC

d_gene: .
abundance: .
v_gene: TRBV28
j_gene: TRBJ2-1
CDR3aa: CASSRQYNEQFF
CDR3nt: TGTGCCAGCAGTCGGCAGTACAATGAGCAGTTCTTC

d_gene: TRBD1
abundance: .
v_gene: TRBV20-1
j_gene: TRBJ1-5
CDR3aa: CSARVQGANQPQHF
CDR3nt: TGCAGTGCTAGGGTACAGGGGGCCAATCAGCCCCAGCATTTT

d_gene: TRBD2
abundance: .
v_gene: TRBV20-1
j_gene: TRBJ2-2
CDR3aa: CSARDSGHSGRAETGELFF
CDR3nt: TGCAGTGCTAGAGATTCCGGGCATAGCGGGAGGGCCGAAACCGGGGAGCTGTTTTTT

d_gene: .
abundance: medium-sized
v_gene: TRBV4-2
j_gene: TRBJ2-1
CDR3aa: CASSQDWDPRNEQFF
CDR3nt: TGTGCCAGCAGCCAAGATTGGGACCCGCGGAATGAGCAGTTCTTC

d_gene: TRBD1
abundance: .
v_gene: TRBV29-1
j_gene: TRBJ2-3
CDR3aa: CSVLDRGVADTQYF
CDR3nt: TGCAGCGTCCTAGACAGGGGGGTCGCAGATACGCAGTATTTT

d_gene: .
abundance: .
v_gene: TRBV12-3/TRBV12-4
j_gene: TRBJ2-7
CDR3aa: CTSSRDYEQYF
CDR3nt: TGTACCAGCAGCAGGGATTACGAGCAGTACTTC

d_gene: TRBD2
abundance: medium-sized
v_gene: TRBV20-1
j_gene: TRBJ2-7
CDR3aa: CSAPSGSLHEQYF
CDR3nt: TGCAGTGCCCCTAGCGGGAGTCTCCACGAGCAGTACTTC

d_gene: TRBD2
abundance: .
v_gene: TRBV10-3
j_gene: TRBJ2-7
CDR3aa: CAASSGRMDERYF
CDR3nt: TGTGCCGCATCTAGCGGGAGGATGGATGAGCGGTACTTT

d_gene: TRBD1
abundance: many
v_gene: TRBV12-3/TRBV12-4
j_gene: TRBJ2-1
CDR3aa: CASSQPGTGDAEQFF
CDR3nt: TGTGCCAGCAGTCAACCCGGGACAGGGGACGCTGAGCAGTTCTTC

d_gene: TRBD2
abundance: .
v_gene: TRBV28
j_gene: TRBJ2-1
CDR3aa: CASSLIFREASNEQFF
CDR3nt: TGTGCCAGCAGTTTAATATTCCGGGAGGCTAGCAATGAGCAGTTCTTC

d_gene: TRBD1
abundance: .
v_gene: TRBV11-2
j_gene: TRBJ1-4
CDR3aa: CASSPGGTGNEKLFF
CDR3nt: TGTGCCAGCAGCCCGGGGGGGACAGGGAATGAAAAACTGTTTTTT

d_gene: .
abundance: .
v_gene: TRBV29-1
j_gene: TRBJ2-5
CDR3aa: CSAGTGYQETQYF
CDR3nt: TGCAGCGCCGGCACGGGGTACCAAGAGACCCAGTACTTC

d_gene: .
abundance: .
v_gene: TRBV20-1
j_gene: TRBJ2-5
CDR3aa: CSAMATIRETQYF
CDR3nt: TGCAGTGCTATGGCCACCATACGGGAGACCCAGTACTTC

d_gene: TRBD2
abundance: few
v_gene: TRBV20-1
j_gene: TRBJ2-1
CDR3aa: CSARPAGLAGADGQFF
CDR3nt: TGCAGTGCTCGCCCCGCGGGACTAGCGGGAGCTGATGGGCAGTTCTTC

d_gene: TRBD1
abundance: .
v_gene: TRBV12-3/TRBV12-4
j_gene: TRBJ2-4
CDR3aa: CASSRPQGALAKNIQYF
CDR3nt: TGTGCCAGCAGCAGGCCACAGGGGGCTTTGGCCAAAAACATTCAGTACTTC

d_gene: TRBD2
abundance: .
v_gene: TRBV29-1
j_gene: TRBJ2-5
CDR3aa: CSVAGLVNQGETQYF
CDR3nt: TGCAGCGTTGCCGGACTAGTAAACCAAGGAGAGACCCAGTACTTC

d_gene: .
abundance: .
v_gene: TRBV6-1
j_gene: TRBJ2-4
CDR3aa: CASSSDGDKGWKNIQYF
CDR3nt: TGTGCCAGCAGCTCCGATGGGGACAAGGGTTGGAAAAACATTCAGTACTTC

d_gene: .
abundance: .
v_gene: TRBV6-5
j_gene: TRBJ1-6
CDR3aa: CASSYGQGVGRDNSPLHF
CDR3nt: TGTGCCAGCAGTTATGGTCAGGGCGTGGGAAGGGATAATTCACCCCTCCACTTT

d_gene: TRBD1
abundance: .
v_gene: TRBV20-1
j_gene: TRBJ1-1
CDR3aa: CSAGKGARGPLNTEAFF
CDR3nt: TGCAGTGCTGGGAAGGGGGCCAGGGGGCCTTTAAACACTGAAGCTTTCTTT

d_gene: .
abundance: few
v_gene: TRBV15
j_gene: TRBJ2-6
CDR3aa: CATSRDLDSLPFSGANVLTF
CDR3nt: TGTGCCACCAGCAGAGATCTAGACAGTCTCCCTTTTTCGGGGGCCAACGTCCTGACTTTC

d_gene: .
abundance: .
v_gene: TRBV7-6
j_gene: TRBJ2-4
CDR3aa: CASSCQSVGKAKNIQYF
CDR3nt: TGTGCCAGCAGCTGCCAATCGGTCGGAAAGGCCAAAAACATTCAGTACTTC

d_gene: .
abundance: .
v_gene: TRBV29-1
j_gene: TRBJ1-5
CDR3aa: CSVSWGVQQPQHF
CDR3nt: TGCAGCGTTTCATGGGGGGTTCAGCAGCCCCAGCATTTT

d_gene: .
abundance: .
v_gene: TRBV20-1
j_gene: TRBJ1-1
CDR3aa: CSAPDGNTEAFF
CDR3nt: TGCAGTGCCCCGGACGGAAACACTGAAGCTTTCTTT

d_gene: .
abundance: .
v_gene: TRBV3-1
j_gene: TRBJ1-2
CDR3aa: CASSQDDILYTF
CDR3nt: TGTGCCAGCAGCCAAGATGACATTCTCTACACCTTC